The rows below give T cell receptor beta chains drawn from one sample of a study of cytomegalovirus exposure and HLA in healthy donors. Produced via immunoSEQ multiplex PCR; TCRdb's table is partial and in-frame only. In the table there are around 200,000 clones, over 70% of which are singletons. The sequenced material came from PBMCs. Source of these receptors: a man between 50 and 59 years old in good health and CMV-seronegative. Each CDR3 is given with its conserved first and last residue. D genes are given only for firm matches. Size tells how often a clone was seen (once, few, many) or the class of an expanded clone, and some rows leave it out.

CASTPPGVQPQHF	TGTGCCAGCACTCCTCCGGGGGTCCAGCCCCAGCATTTT	TRBV6-1	NA	TRBJ1-5	NA
CASGPQNTEAFF	TGTGCCAGCGGCCCGCAGAACACTGAAGCTTTCTTT	TRBV28	NA	TRBJ1-1	NA
CASSVDRGLTDTQYF	TGTGCCAGCAGCGTTGACAGGGGTCTCACAGATACGCAGTATTTT	TRBV7-8	NA	TRBJ2-3	TRBD1
CASSQDRGQGNTQYF	TGTGCTAGCAGCCAGGACAGGGGGCAGGGAAATACGCAGTATTTT	TRBV7-7	NA	TRBJ2-3	TRBD1
CASSRDSGREKLFF	TGTGCCAGCAGCCGGGACAGTGGCAGGGAAAAACTGTTTTTT	TRBV7-8	NA	TRBJ1-4	TRBD1
CASSLVDTEAFF	TGTGCCAGCAGCTTAGTAGACACTGAAGCTTTCTTT	TRBV7-9	NA	TRBJ1-1	NA
CASRIAGGKGEQFF	TGTGCCAGCAGAATAGCGGGGGGAAAGGGTGAGCAGTTCTTC	TRBV14	NA	TRBJ2-1	TRBD2
CASSLAVGTNNEQFF	TGCGCCAGCAGCTTGGCCGTTGGGACTAACAATGAGCAGTTCTTC	TRBV5-1	NA	TRBJ2-1	TRBD2
CASSIGLQPQHF	TGTGCCAGTAGTATAGGACTTCAGCCCCAGCATTTT	TRBV19	NA	TRBJ1-5	NA
CASGQVGFYGYTF	TGTGCCAGCGGACAGGTCGGTTTCTATGGCTACACCTTC	TRBV27	once	TRBJ1-2	TRBD1
CASSRLWSSSYEQYF	TGCGCCAGCAGCCGGTTGTGGTCGAGCTCCTACGAGCAGTACTTC	TRBV4-1	NA	TRBJ2-7	NA
CASSVIGEGEAFF	TGTGCCAGCAGCGTAATAGGGGAGGGGGAAGCTTTCTTT	TRBV9	NA	TRBJ1-1	NA
CASSLGSDGGQPQHF	TGTGCCAGCAGCTTAGGCTCTGATGGAGGTCAGCCCCAGCATTTT	TRBV5-6	NA	TRBJ1-5	NA
CASSPRRGNTIYF	TGTGCCAGCAGCCCAAGGAGGGGAAACACCATATATTTT	TRBV7-9	NA	TRBJ1-3	NA
CASRRGTVLEAFF	TGTGCCAGCAGGCGGGGGACGGTTCTTGAAGCTTTCTTT	TRBV6-5	NA	TRBJ1-1	NA
CASSREAQFYEQYF	TGCGCCAGCAGCCGAGAGGCTCAGTTCTACGAGCAGTACTTC	TRBV4-3	NA	TRBJ2-7	NA
CASSDGLTPTNEKLFF	TGTGCCAGCAGTGACGGACTCACGCCAACTAATGAAAAACTGTTTTTT	TRBV27	few	TRBJ1-4	NA
CASLSRDRRGGLKGAGELFF	TGTGCCAGTCTATCCAGAGATAGGCGCGGGGGGCTTAAGGGAGCCGGGGAGCTGTTTTTT	TRBV19	NA	TRBJ2-2	TRBD2
CASSPLGAQGANVLTF	TGTGCCAGCTCACCACTGGGGGCGCAAGGGGCCAACGTCCTGACTTTC	TRBV18	NA	TRBJ2-6	NA
CASSVERGEFYEQYF	TGTGCCAGCAGCGTAGAGCGCGGGGAGTTCTACGAGCAGTACTTC	TRBV9	NA	TRBJ2-7	NA
CSVVLGAQETQYF	TGCAGCGTTGTATTGGGGGCCCAAGAGACCCAGTACTTC	TRBV29-1	NA	TRBJ2-5	NA
CASSPVAEYNSPLHF	TGTGCCAGCTCACCAGTCGCGGAATATAATTCACCCCTCCACTTT	TRBV18	NA	TRBJ1-6	NA
CASSDMGQAPYF	TGTGCCAGCAGTGATATGGGGCAGGCCCCGTACTTC	TRBV6-1	few	TRBJ2-7	NA
CASSQEERKKLFF	TGTGCCAGCAGCCAGGAGGAGAGAAAAAAACTGTTTTTT	TRBV7-6	NA	TRBJ1-4	NA
CASRSTSGEQFF	TGTGCCAGCAGGAGTACGAGCGGTGAGCAGTTCTTC	TRBV6-5	NA	TRBJ2-1	NA
CASSQVSERGYTF	TGTGCCAGCTCACAAGTCTCAGAACGTGGCTACACCTTC	TRBV18	NA	TRBJ1-2	NA
CASSPPDRFGTNTGELFF	TGTGCCAGCAGCCCCCCCGACAGGTTTGGCACGAACACCGGGGAGCTGTTTTTT	TRBV27	NA	TRBJ2-2	NA
CASSLVPGVGTEAFF	TGCGCCAGCAGCTTGGTTCCAGGGGTAGGTACTGAAGCTTTCTTT	TRBV5-1	NA	TRBJ1-1	NA
CASSPPDRWNEKLFF	TGTGCCAGCAGTCCCCCGGACAGGTGGAATGAAAAACTGTTTTTT	TRBV6-5	NA	TRBJ1-4	TRBD1
CASSRGGLVNEQFF	TGTGCCAGCAGCCGGGGAGGGTTGGTCAATGAGCAGTTCTTC	TRBV7-2	NA	TRBJ2-1	TRBD2
CASSETGGYTEAFF	TGTGCCAGCAGTGAGACAGGGGGTTACACTGAAGCTTTCTTT	TRBV7-3	NA	TRBJ1-1	TRBD1
CASSPEFNQPQHF	TGTGCCAGCTCACCTGAGTTCAATCAGCCCCAGCATTTT	TRBV18	NA	TRBJ1-5	NA
CASSTIAGSSYNEQFF	TGTGCCAGTAGTACAATAGCGGGGAGCTCCTACAATGAGCAGTTCTTC	TRBV19	NA	TRBJ2-1	TRBD2
CASTLGHPNSYNEQFF	TGCGCCAGCACCCTGGGGCACCCGAACTCCTACAATGAGCAGTTCTTC	TRBV4-1	NA	TRBJ2-1	NA
CASSLAQRSYEQYF	TGTGCCAGCAGCTTAGCGCAACGGTCCTACGAGCAGTACTTC	TRBV7-2	NA	TRBJ2-7	NA
CASSFGPGNQPQHF	NA	TRBV5-6	NA	TRBJ1-5	NA
CASSFRGTGELFF	TGTGCCAGCAGCTTCCGAGGGACCGGGGAGCTGTTTTTT	TRBV5-6	NA	TRBJ2-2	NA
CATHRENYNEQFF	TGTGCCACCCACCGGGAGAACTACAATGAGCAGTTCTTC	TRBV10-3	NA	TRBJ2-1	NA
CASSLGVLSYEQYF	TGTGCCAGCAGCTTGGGAGTGCTCTCCTACGAGCAGTACTTC	TRBV5-6	NA	TRBJ2-7	NA
CASVPTPSGGYYEQYF	TGTGCTAGTGTTCCAACTCCTAGCGGGGGTTACTACGAGCAGTACTTC	TRBV12-5	once	TRBJ2-7	TRBD2
CASRFLQANEKLFF	TGTGCCAGCAGATTCCTACAGGCTAATGAAAAACTGTTTTTT	TRBV2	NA	TRBJ1-4	NA
CASRPGQGIFEKLFF	TGTGCCAGCAGGCCGGGACAGGGGATCTTTGAAAAACTGTTTTTT	TRBV6-5	NA	TRBJ1-4	TRBD1
CASSPGSPQETQYF	TGTGCCAGCAGCCCGGGGAGCCCCCAAGAGACCCAGTACTTC	TRBV5-6	few	TRBJ2-5	NA
CASDHKLRQGVNYGYTF	TGCGCCAGCGATCACAAACTCAGACAGGGGGTTAACTATGGCTACACCTTC	TRBV4-1	once	TRBJ1-2	TRBD1
CASSPLAVTAGAETQYF	TGTGCCAGCTCACCCCTCGCGGTTACTGCGGGGGCGGAGACCCAGTACTTC	TRBV18	NA	TRBJ2-5	NA
CASSQAEGGAGKLFF	TGCGCCAGCAGCCAAGCCGAAGGGGGCGCGGGAAAACTGTTTTTT	TRBV4-1	NA	TRBJ1-4	TRBD1